These 22 T cell receptor beta chains share one sample of origin, sequenced in a study of early T cells in non-severe SARS-CoV-2 infection. A single record per CDR3 protein comes from TCRdb applying MiXCR to the 5' RACE reads. This table holds about 64,000 distinct CDR3 sequences, roughly an eighth found once. This specimen was whole blood, taken at baseline. The receptors here all came from an adult who was a healthcare worker with PCR-confirmed SARS-CoV-2 infection or an uninfected control (not recorded which).

This clonotype was observed a few times. The chain carries TRBV7-8 and TRBJ1-2, with 9 bases lining up with TRBD1. The germline V gene has CDR1 SGHVS and CDR2 FQNEAQ. This CDR3 is built from 18 residues. J gave up 4 bases and V 6 bases, and 18 bases lay outside the gene matches. CDR3 sequence: CASSRKGTGRQKGYGYTF. The CDR3 region has the DNA TGTGCCAGCAGTAGAAAAGGGACAGGGAGACAAAAAGGCTATGGCTACACCTTC.

There are many counts of this clonotype. The chain recombines TRBV10-1 with TRBJ1-1; D ambiguous. CDR1 is WNHNN, CDR2 SYGVQD, per germline (reference sequence). This CDR3 is built from 13 residues. Trimming cost V 3 bases and J 5 bases, with 10 bases left between them. CDR3 sequence: CASSEGQKTEAFF. Written as DNA, the CDR3 is TGCGCCAGCAGTGAAGGTCAAAAGACTGAAGCTTTCTTT.

Only a few counts were recorded for this clonotype. The chain employs TRBV19 and TRBJ2-1, with 7 bases fitting TRBD2. This CDR3 region has 16 residues. Trimming at V came to 5 bases and at J to 1 base, leaving 8 bases not matched to a gene. Germline values: CDR1 LNHDA, CDR2 SQIVND (reference sequence). The CDR3 loop reads CASSVYLRGSYNEQFF. CDR3 DNA: TGTGCCAGTAGTGTCTACCTGCGGGGGTCCTACAATGAGCAGTTCTTC.

For the CDR3, the DNA is TGTGCCAGCAGCTCGGACAGGGAGCAGCCCCAGCATTTT. It yields the protein CASSSDREQPQHF. The rearrangement uses TRBV7-2 and TRBJ1-5; 8 bases fit TRBD1. Trimming at V came to 4 bases and at J to 7 bases, leaving 3 bases not matched to a gene. The germline gives CDR1 SGHTA, CDR2 FQGNSA. The CDR3 covers 13 residues.

This clonotype was counted between two and nine times. The chain employs TRBV18 and TRBJ2-5; 7 nucleotides agree with TRBD1. Germline V gives CDR1 KGHSH, CDR2 LQKENI. The ends lost 1 base at V and 5 bases at J; junction bases unmatched: 4. CDR3 length equals 14 residues. The CDR3 loop is CASSPRQGRETQYF. CDR3 in DNA: TGTGCCAGCTCACCACGACAGGGACGGGAGACCCAGTACTTC.

This clonotype turned up a few times. V is TRBV29-1 and J is TRBJ2-1, with TRBD2 identical over 13 bases. V shed 4 bases, J shed 4 bases, and the junction held 10 bases outside the gene matches. This CDR3 is 17 amino acids long. Germline CDR1 is SQVTM and CDR2 is ANQGSEA. The CDR3 region has the DNA TGCAGCGTTGGGACGGGTGGGACTAGCGGGATTTACAATGAGCAGTTCTTC. Its translation: CSVGTGGTSGIYNEQFF.

This sequence joins TRBV25-1 and TRBJ2-1, with 9 bases identical to TRBD1. V was clipped by 5 bases and J by 8 bases; unmatched bases: 16. CDR3 length equals 17 residues. The germline V gene has CDR1 MGHDK and CDR2 SYGVNS. The CDR3 nucleotides read TGTGCCAGCAGTCCTCTAGGGACAGGGATCTCTGGGGATGAGCAGTTCTTC. Encoded protein: CASSPLGTGISGDEQFF.

At least ten counts were recorded for this clonotype. J is TRBJ2-1 and V is TRBV27, with 14 bases aligning to TRBD2. V was pared by 6 bases and J by 7 bases, with 11 bases of the junction left unmatched. The germline V gene has CDR1 MNHEY and CDR2 SMNVEV (reference sequence). This CDR3 contains 17 residues. The CDR3 is CASSPRLAGGPGNEQFF. CDR3 DNA sequence: TGTGCCAGCAGCCCAAGACTAGCGGGAGGGCCGGGAAATGAGCAGTTCTTC.

This clonotype has only a few counts. The chain combines TRBV10-3 with TRBJ1-6, with TRBD1 matching over 7 bases. Unmatched junction bases numbered 4, after V lost 4 bases and J lost 7 bases. Looked up from germline, CDR1 is ENHRY and CDR2 is SYGVKD. The CDR3 has 14 amino acids. The CDR3 DNA reads TGTGCCATCAGTGCGACAGGGTGGAATTCACCCCTCCACTTT. Protein: CAISATGWNSPLHF.

This clonotype was recorded at least ten times. The rearrangement uses TRBV28 and TRBJ1-3; tentative D call: TRBD1 (5 bases). The germline gives CDR1 MDHEN, CDR2 SYDVKM. Trimming removed 7 bases from V and 3 bases from J, with 13 bases in between. The CDR3 consists of 14 residues. CDR3 region: CASTVSGLGNTIYF. The CDR3, as DNA: TGTGCCAGCACCGTTTCAGGGCTTGGAAACACCATATATTTT.

The table lists this clonotype with many counts. The rearrangement joins TRBV19 to TRBJ1-2; TRBD1 matches at 8 bases. J gave up 3 bases and V 9 bases, and 27 bases lay outside the gene matches. CDR3 length: 20 amino acids. Germline V gene lookup returns CDR1 LNHDA and CDR2 SQIVND (reference sequence). CDR3 nucleotide sequence: TGTGCCAGCCTCCCTTTTACCTCCCCCGAACCGGGACAGGCGCACTATGGCTACACCTTC. This encodes CASLPFTSPEPGQAHYGYTF.

This clonotype was seen ten or more times. This chain links TRBV29-1 with TRBJ1-1; D call uncertain. The CDR3 contains 14 residues. Germline values: CDR1 SQVTM, CDR2 ANQGSEA. The V gene lost 2 bases and the J gene lost 3 bases, with 13 bases spanning the gap. The CDR3 region has the DNA TGCAGCGTTGAATCGGCCGGGAGGGACACTGAAGCTTTCTTT. This encodes CSVESAGRDTEAFF.

This clonotype came up a few times. The chain joins TRBV11-3 to TRBJ1-2, with a tentative D call TRBD1 (6 bases). Trimming took 1 base from V and 6 from J, leaving 15 bases between them. There are 15 residues in the CDR3. Germline assignment: CDR1 SGHNT and CDR2 YENEEA. The CDR3 coding sequence is TGTGCCAGCAGCTTAGTTGACTGGGGGGCAAATGGCTACACCTTC. This codes for CASSLVDWGANGYTF.

This clonotype occurred many times. The chain uses TRBV29-1 and TRBJ2-3; unclear D gene. The CDR3 loop spans 14 amino acids. Germline V gives CDR1 SQVTM, CDR2 ANQGSEA. V was cut by 4 bases and J by 0 bases, with 11 bases left in between. CDR3 sequence reads: CSVGELTSTDTQYF. The CDR3 DNA sequence: TGCAGCGTTGGGGAACTAACTAGCACAGATACGCAGTATTTT.

Ten or more counts support this clonotype. The chain recombines TRBV9 with TRBJ1-5; D not certain. With 0 bases removed from V and 9 bases from J, the gap between germline ends came to 13 bases. The germline V gene encodes CDR1 SGDLS and CDR2 YYNGEE. The CDR3 sequence is 14 residues long. The CDR3 DNA reads as TGTGCCAGCAGCGTAGGAGGCCTCGGGTCGCCCCAGCATTTT. This encodes CASSVGGLGSPQHF.

The rearrangement links TRBV4-1 to TRBJ2-5, with 7 nucleotides matching TRBD1. Germline CDR1 and CDR2: MGHRA and YSYEKL. CDR3 length: 16 residues. With V trimmed by 4 bases and J by 5 bases, 13 bases remained unmatched. CDR3 in amino acids: CASSLRDSQLGETQYF. In nucleotides, the CDR3 is TGCGCCAGCAGCCTCCGGGACAGCCAACTGGGGGAGACCCAGTACTTC.

This clonotype was detected a few times. The chain uses TRBV7-9 and TRBJ2-5; 9 bases fit TRBD2. The CDR3 totals 14 residues. Unmatched junction bases numbered 6, after V lost 5 bases and J lost 5 bases. Per germline, CDR1 SEHNR and CDR2 FQNEAQ (reference sequence). CDR3 bases: TGTGCCAGCAGCACGGGACTAGCATTTGAGACCCAGTACTTC. Translating gives CASSTGLAFETQYF.

The chain carries TRBV25-1 and TRBJ1-2; D might be TRBD1 (5 bases). This CDR3 is 13 amino acids long. Trimming pared 4 bases from V and 2 bases from J, leaving 8 bases between. CDR1 is MGHDK, CDR2 SYGVNS, per germline. CDR3 nucleotides: TGTGCCAGCAGTGTGGGACCGAACTATGGCTACACCTTC. Its protein product is CASSVGPNYGYTF.

The chain has TRBV6-2 or TRBV6-3 and TRBJ1-1; D is ambiguous. Germline values: CDR1 MNHEY, CDR2 SVGEGT. This CDR3 is built from 11 residues. V lost 4 bases, J lost 7 bases, and 7 bases lay in between. CDR3 protein: CASSSLSEAFF. CDR3 sequence (DNA): TGTGCCAGCAGTTCATTGAGTGAAGCTTTCTTT.

The rearrangement links TRBV28 to TRBJ2-1; TRBD2 matches 10 bases. CDR3 length: 13 amino acids. The junction had 2 bases not matched to a gene; V was cut back by 7 bases and J by 5 bases. From germline, CDR1 is MDHEN and CDR2 SYDVKM. This CDR3 is CASKAGGHNEQFF. The CDR3 DNA is TGTGCCAGCAAAGCGGGGGGGCACAATGAGCAGTTCTTC.

The rearrangement links TRBV7-9 to TRBJ2-3; 10 bases are a match to TRBD2. V gave up 4 bases and J gave up 7 bases; unmatched junction bases: 11. Per the germline V gene, CDR1 is SEHNR and CDR2 is FQNEAQ (reference sequence). CDR3 length equals 16 residues. The CDR3 nucleotides are TGTGCCAGCAGCTGGACCGGGACTAGCGTGGGTAATACGCAGTATTTT. Its protein product is CASSWTGTSVGNTQYF.

This clonotype was seen many times. The V gene is TRBV12-3 or TRBV12-4, the J gene TRBJ1-1; 11 positions agree with TRBD1. The V and J ends lost 6 bases and 5 bases, in that order; junction bases with no gene match: 5. This CDR3 comprises 14 residues. Here the CDR3 DNA reads TGTGCCAGCAGGCTGGACAGGGGGCAAACTGAAGCTTTCTTT. Translating gives CASRLDRGQTEAFF.